This is a list of T cell receptor beta chains from one sample in a study of cytomegalovirus exposure and HLA in healthy donors. The table came from immunoSEQ multiplex PCR; TCRdb's copy has only in-frame clones and leaves some out. There are 150,000 or so clones in the sample; approximately 70% occur only once, and approximately 2% lies in the top ten. The sample taken for sequencing was PBMCs. The receptor source for this set is a woman aged 55-69 years in good health and CMV-seropositive. CDR3s include the opening cysteine and the closing phenylalanine or tryptophan. D genes are given only for firm matches. For some rows the clone size is stated as once, few or many, or as a class when expanded; others skip it.

v_gene: TRBV28; d_gene: TRBD1; abundance: .; j_gene: TRBJ2-1; CDR3nt: TGTGCCAGCAGCCGTCGGACAGGACCCTACAATGAGCAGTTCTTC; CDR3aa: CASSRRTGPYNEQFF
v_gene: TRBV6-6; d_gene: TRBD2; abundance: .; j_gene: TRBJ2-3; CDR3nt: TGTGCCAGCAGCCTTCGGGGAGGGCCAGATACGCAGTATTTT; CDR3aa: CASSLRGGPDTQYF
v_gene: TRBV7-6; d_gene: TRBD1; abundance: .; j_gene: TRBJ1-1; CDR3nt: TGTGCCAGCAGCTTAGTTCCAGGGGGCTCGAACACTGAAGCTTTCTTT; CDR3aa: CASSLVPGGSNTEAFF
v_gene: TRBV27; d_gene: .; abundance: .; j_gene: TRBJ1-5; CDR3nt: TGTGCCAGCAGGAGGGGGTACAATCAGCCCCAGCATTTT; CDR3aa: CASRRGYNQPQHF
v_gene: TRBV5-4; d_gene: .; abundance: .; j_gene: TRBJ2-7; CDR3nt: TGTGCCAGCAGCTTGGGCGGGCGGCCCTCCGAGCAGTACTTC; CDR3aa: CASSLGGRPSEQYF
v_gene: TRBV5-1; d_gene: TRBD1; abundance: .; j_gene: TRBJ2-1; CDR3nt: TGCGCCAGCAGCTTGGCCGACAGGGGACACCCCGACGAGCAGTTCTTC; CDR3aa: CASSLADRGHPDEQFF
v_gene: TRBV10-3; d_gene: TRBD2; abundance: .; j_gene: TRBJ2-2; CDR3nt: TGTGCCACCGGCGGGGGAGCGAGTACCGGGGAGCTGTTTTTT; CDR3aa: CATGGGASTGELFF
v_gene: TRBV28; d_gene: .; abundance: .; j_gene: TRBJ1-2; CDR3nt: TGTGCCAGCAGTTTGGCAACCTTCTATGGCTACACCTTC; CDR3aa: CASSLATFYGYTF
v_gene: TRBV28; d_gene: .; abundance: .; j_gene: TRBJ2-1; CDR3nt: TGTGCCAGCAGTTTGGGCTCCCCTGGAGGGCAGTTCTTC; CDR3aa: CASSLGSPGGQFF
v_gene: TRBV7-9; d_gene: .; abundance: .; j_gene: TRBJ2-1; CDR3nt: TGTGCCAGCAGCCCTCAAGGAGGCACAAGCTCCTACAATGAGCAGTTCTTC; CDR3aa: CASSPQGGTSSYNEQFF
v_gene: TRBV29-1; d_gene: TRBD1; abundance: once; j_gene: TRBJ1-2; CDR3nt: TGCAGCGTTGAGGGGACAGGGGGCAATTCTGGCTACACCTTC; CDR3aa: CSVEGTGGNSGYTF
v_gene: TRBV9; d_gene: .; abundance: .; j_gene: TRBJ1-1; CDR3nt: TGTGCCAGCAGCGCCGCTGGAGGCACTGAAGCTTTCTTT; CDR3aa: CASSAAGGTEAFF
v_gene: TRBV6-5; d_gene: TRBD2; abundance: .; j_gene: TRBJ2-3; CDR3nt: TGTGCCAGCAGTCCCCGGGGGGGGGCGCAGTATTTT; CDR3aa: CASSPRGGAQYF
v_gene: TRBV7-9; d_gene: .; abundance: few; j_gene: TRBJ2-3; CDR3nt: TGTGCCAGCAGCTCCCCCTTAGATACGCAGTATTTT; CDR3aa: CASSSPLDTQYF
v_gene: TRBV4-1; d_gene: .; abundance: .; j_gene: TRBJ1-1; CDR3nt: TGCGCCAGCAGCCAAGTCGGACTCAACACTGAAGCTTTCTTT; CDR3aa: CASSQVGLNTEAFF
v_gene: TRBV28; d_gene: .; abundance: once; j_gene: TRBJ1-5; CDR3nt: TGTGCCAGCAGTTTCATCCATCAGCCCCAGCATTTT; CDR3aa: CASSFIHQPQHF
v_gene: TRBV28; d_gene: TRBD1; abundance: .; j_gene: TRBJ1-1; CDR3nt: TGTGCCAGCAGTTTAATACAGGGGAGGACGGAGGGTGAAGCTTTCTTT; CDR3aa: CASSLIQGRTEGEAFF
v_gene: TRBV2; d_gene: TRBD2; abundance: .; j_gene: TRBJ2-2; CDR3nt: TGTGCCAGCGGGGGACTAGCGGGGTCCACCGGGGAGCTGTTTTTT; CDR3aa: CASGGLAGSTGELFF
v_gene: TRBV6-1; d_gene: .; abundance: .; j_gene: TRBJ1-1; CDR3nt: TGTGCCGGATCAGGGAGGGGGGATACTGAAGCTTTCTTT; CDR3aa: CAGSGRGDTEAFF
v_gene: TRBV20-1; d_gene: .; abundance: .; j_gene: TRBJ2-7; CDR3nt: TGCAGTGCTGGACAGAACGACGAGCAGTACTTC; CDR3aa: CSAGQNDEQYF
v_gene: TRBV19; d_gene: TRBD1; abundance: few; j_gene: TRBJ1-2; CDR3nt: TGTGCCTCTAAACCGCCAGGGGGCAGTTTTTATCATGGCTACACCTTC; CDR3aa: CASKPPGGSFYHGYTF
v_gene: TRBV6-1; d_gene: TRBD1; abundance: .; j_gene: TRBJ2-7; CDR3nt: TGTGCCAGTTATGGGACAGGCCTTGGCGAGCAGTACTTC; CDR3aa: CASYGTGLGEQYF
v_gene: TRBV12-5; d_gene: .; abundance: .; j_gene: TRBJ2-5; CDR3nt: TGTGCTAGTGGTTTGGTACTAAGGGAGCAGTACTTC; CDR3aa: CASGLVLREQYF